This is a list of T cell receptor beta chains from one sample in a study of Ad26.COV2.S vaccination and SARS-CoV-2 variants. TCRdb's copy holds only in-frame clones and misses some; the assay was immunoSEQ multiplex PCR. The table records 300,000 to 400,000 clones, roughly 90% of them present only once. The starting material was peripheral blood, obtained in a trial of Ad26.COV2.S vaccine versus placebo. Receptor source: a person aged 18-65 years who received the Ad26.COV2.S COVID-19 vaccine or a placebo. Both conserved end residues are part of each CDR3. Fields, in order: J gene, clone size, V gene, D gene, CDR3 DNA, CDR3 protein. D genes are given only for firm matches. Clone sizes are given selectively: once, few, many, or a class where the clone is expanded.

j_call: TRBJ1-5
clone_size: NA
v_call: TRBV14
d_call: NA
cdr3_nt: TGTGCCAGCAGCCAAGGCCAGTCAAATCAGCCCCAGCATTTT
cdr3_aa: CASSQGQSNQPQHF

j_call: TRBJ2-1
clone_size: NA
v_call: TRBV18
d_call: NA
cdr3_nt: TGTGCCAGCTCACCAGGGGGCAATGAGCAGTTCTTC
cdr3_aa: CASSPGGNEQFF

j_call: TRBJ1-5
clone_size: once
v_call: TRBV7-3
d_call: NA
cdr3_nt: TGTGCCAGCAGCTCAGGGCCTGAGGAGCCCCAGCATTTT
cdr3_aa: CASSSGPEEPQHF

j_call: TRBJ1-1
clone_size: NA
v_call: TRBV19
d_call: NA
cdr3_nt: TGTGCCAGTAAGCAGGGGCGCCTGACTGAAGCTTTCTTT
cdr3_aa: CASKQGRLTEAFF

j_call: TRBJ2-3
clone_size: NA
v_call: TRBV13
d_call: TRBD1
cdr3_nt: TGTGCCAGCAGCCAAACAGACAGGGAGTATGCAGATACGCAGTATTTT
cdr3_aa: CASSQTDREYADTQYF

j_call: TRBJ2-1
clone_size: NA
v_call: TRBV7-3
d_call: TRBD2
cdr3_nt: TGTGCCAGCAGCTTAACTGCTAGCGGGATCAATGAGCAGTTCTTC
cdr3_aa: CASSLTASGINEQFF

j_call: TRBJ1-5
clone_size: NA
v_call: TRBV5-6
d_call: NA
cdr3_nt: TGTGCCAGCAGTCGGGGGGACACGAGAACCAATCAGCCCCAGCATTTT
cdr3_aa: CASSRGDTRTNQPQHF

j_call: TRBJ1-1
clone_size: NA
v_call: TRBV5-1
d_call: NA
cdr3_nt: TGCGCCAGCAGCTCACAGGGAAACCCTGAAGCTTTCTTT
cdr3_aa: CASSSQGNPEAFF

j_call: TRBJ2-2
clone_size: few
v_call: TRBV24-1
d_call: NA
cdr3_nt: TGTGCCACCAGTGGAGCGACCAACACCGGGGAGCTGTTTTTT
cdr3_aa: CATSGATNTGELFF

j_call: TRBJ2-1
clone_size: NA
v_call: TRBV11-1
d_call: NA
cdr3_nt: TGTGCCAGCAGCTTAGCCCTTAGCGGTAACAATGAGCAGTTCTTC
cdr3_aa: CASSLALSGNNEQFF

j_call: TRBJ1-2
clone_size: NA
v_call: TRBV4-3
d_call: NA
cdr3_nt: TGCGCCAGCAGCCAAGAGCGGGGAGACTATGGCTACACCTTC
cdr3_aa: CASSQERGDYGYTF

j_call: TRBJ2-7
clone_size: NA
v_call: TRBV3-1/TRBV3-2
d_call: NA
cdr3_nt: TGTGCCAGCAGCTCTTACTACGAGCAGTACTTC
cdr3_aa: CASSSYYEQYF

j_call: TRBJ1-2
clone_size: few
v_call: TRBV9
d_call: NA
cdr3_nt: TGTGCCAGCAGCTCTGGGGGTTTACCTGGCTACACCTTC
cdr3_aa: CASSSGGLPGYTF

j_call: TRBJ1-5
clone_size: few
v_call: TRBV4-3
d_call: NA
cdr3_nt: TGCGCCAGCAGCCAGCGGGGGGGTCTAATTGACCGGTATTATAGCAATCAGCCCCAGCATTTT
cdr3_aa: CASSQRGGLIDRYYSNQPQHF

j_call: TRBJ1-2
clone_size: once
v_call: TRBV11-2
d_call: TRBD1
cdr3_nt: TGTGCCAGCAGCTTAGAACTCGGACAGGGAGGCTATGGCTACACCTTC
cdr3_aa: CASSLELGQGGYGYTF

j_call: TRBJ1-1
clone_size: NA
v_call: TRBV7-3
d_call: NA
cdr3_nt: TGTGCCAGCAGCCCCTCCCCCGTGGCTAACACTGAAGCTTTCTTT
cdr3_aa: CASSPSPVANTEAFF

j_call: TRBJ2-3
clone_size: NA
v_call: TRBV27
d_call: TRBD2
cdr3_nt: TGTGCCAGCAGTTTCAGCGGGAGGGCGACAGATACGCAGTATTTT
cdr3_aa: CASSFSGRATDTQYF

j_call: TRBJ2-5
clone_size: NA
v_call: TRBV2
d_call: TRBD2
cdr3_nt: TGTGCCAGCAGTGATCTAGCGGGGGGGCAAGAGACCCAGTACTTC
cdr3_aa: CASSDLAGGQETQYF

j_call: TRBJ1-3
clone_size: NA
v_call: TRBV25-1
d_call: NA
cdr3_nt: TGTGCCAGCGTACCGGGGTCACCTTGGGACACCATATATTTT
cdr3_aa: CASVPGSPWDTIYF

j_call: TRBJ2-2
clone_size: NA
v_call: TRBV2
d_call: TRBD1
cdr3_nt: TGTGCCAGCAGTGAGGACAGGGGCACCGGGGAGCTGTTTTTT
cdr3_aa: CASSEDRGTGELFF

j_call: TRBJ2-3
clone_size: NA
v_call: TRBV19
d_call: TRBD1
cdr3_nt: TGTGCCAGTAGTCTCCGGGACAGGGATGGGAGTACGCAGTATTTT
cdr3_aa: CASSLRDRDGSTQYF

j_call: TRBJ1-3
clone_size: NA
v_call: TRBV7-6
d_call: TRBD1
cdr3_nt: TGTGCCAGCAGCGCGCGACAGGGGATCGGGTCTGGAAACACCATATATTTT
cdr3_aa: CASSARQGIGSGNTIYF

j_call: TRBJ1-1
clone_size: few
v_call: TRBV7-9
d_call: TRBD1
cdr3_nt: TGTGCCAGCAGCTCACGACAGGGGGACGCCACTGAAGCTTTCTTT
cdr3_aa: CASSSRQGDATEAFF

j_call: TRBJ2-1
clone_size: once
v_call: TRBV7-8
d_call: NA
cdr3_nt: TGTGCCAGCAGCTTAGATAGGAGTAACTACAATGAGCAGTTCTTC
cdr3_aa: CASSLDRSNYNEQFF

j_call: TRBJ1-5
clone_size: NA
v_call: TRBV4-1
d_call: NA
cdr3_nt: TGCGCCAGCAGCCAAGAACCAGGGCACCTTTTACCCAGCAATCAGCCCCAGCATTTT
cdr3_aa: CASSQEPGHLLPSNQPQHF

j_call: TRBJ1-1
clone_size: NA
v_call: TRBV12-3/TRBV12-4
d_call: NA
cdr3_nt: TGTGCCAGCAGCCAAAAAGGGGGAACTGAAGCTTTCTTT
cdr3_aa: CASSQKGGTEAFF

j_call: TRBJ2-3
clone_size: NA
v_call: TRBV5-1
d_call: NA
cdr3_nt: TGCGCCAGCAGCTCGCTGCCTGACTACCAAAACACAGATACGCAGTATTTT
cdr3_aa: CASSSLPDYQNTDTQYF

j_call: TRBJ1-2
clone_size: once
v_call: TRBV11-3
d_call: NA
cdr3_nt: TGTGCCAGCAGCTCCCGGCTCTTGCGCTACACCTTC
cdr3_aa: CASSSRLLRYTF

j_call: TRBJ1-2
clone_size: once
v_call: TRBV19
d_call: NA
cdr3_nt: TGTGCCAGTAGTATCGGGGGCGGGACCTCCTATGGCTACACCTTC
cdr3_aa: CASSIGGGTSYGYTF

j_call: TRBJ2-1
clone_size: NA
v_call: TRBV6-4
d_call: TRBD2
cdr3_nt: TGTGCCAGCAGTGTTTCTAGCGGGGCCAATGAGCAGTTCTTC
cdr3_aa: CASSVSSGANEQFF

j_call: TRBJ2-7
clone_size: NA
v_call: TRBV6-2/TRBV6-3
d_call: NA
cdr3_nt: TGTGCCAGCAGTTACCCGGTCGGGGGTCGGGAGCAGTACTTC
cdr3_aa: CASSYPVGGREQYF

j_call: TRBJ2-3
clone_size: NA
v_call: TRBV4-2
d_call: NA
cdr3_nt: TGTGCCAGCAGCCAAGATAGTATCGTAACGACTAGCACAGATACGCAGTATTTT
cdr3_aa: CASSQDSIVTTSTDTQYF

j_call: TRBJ2-1
clone_size: once
v_call: TRBV7-9
d_call: NA
cdr3_nt: TGTGCCAGCAGCTATCCGGACAGCTCCTACAATGAGCAGTTCTTC
cdr3_aa: CASSYPDSSYNEQFF